This T cell receptor (delta chain) was captured by sequencing in a study of gamma-delta chains in newborns, infants, children. Study background: Microbial exposure reportedly drives polyclonal innate γδ T cell expansion after birth.

TCRdb re-called the reads using CATT. The sample contains roughly 6,100 delta-chain clones, over 2.5% of which appear only once. This clone is large. Other nucleotide sequences from this sample produce the same CDR3. Germline-derived CDR1 and CDR2 are GEAIGNYY and EKD. CDR3 size: 14 residues. V gave up 3 bases and J gave up 5 bases; unmatched junction bases: 2. This chain uses TRDV2 with TRDJ2, with TRDD3 matching over 10 bases. Sequenced: blood. This TCR was recovered from a child who was a newborn, infant or young child, either healthy, febrile or measles-vaccinated (not recorded which). DNA for the CDR3: TGTGCCTGTGACGTACTGGGGGATACAGCACAACTCTTCTTT. Amino acid sequence: CACDVLGDTAQLFF.